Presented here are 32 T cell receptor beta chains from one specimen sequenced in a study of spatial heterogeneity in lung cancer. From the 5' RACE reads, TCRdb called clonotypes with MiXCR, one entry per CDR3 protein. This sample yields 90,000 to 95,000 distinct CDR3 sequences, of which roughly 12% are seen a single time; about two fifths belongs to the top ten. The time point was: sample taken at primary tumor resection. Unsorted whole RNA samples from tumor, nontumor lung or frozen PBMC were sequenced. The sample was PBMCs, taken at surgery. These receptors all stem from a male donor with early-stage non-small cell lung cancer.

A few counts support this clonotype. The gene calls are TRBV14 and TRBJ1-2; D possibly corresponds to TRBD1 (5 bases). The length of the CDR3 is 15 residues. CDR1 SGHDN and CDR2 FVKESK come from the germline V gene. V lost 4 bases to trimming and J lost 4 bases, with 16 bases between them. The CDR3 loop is CASSLLQEGIYGYTF. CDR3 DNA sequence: TGTGCCAGCAGCCTTCTTCAGGAGGGGATCTATGGCTACACCTTC.

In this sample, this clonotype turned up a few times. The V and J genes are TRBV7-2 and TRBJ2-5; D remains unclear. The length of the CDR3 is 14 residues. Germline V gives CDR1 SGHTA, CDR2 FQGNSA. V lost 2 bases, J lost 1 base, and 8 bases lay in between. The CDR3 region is CASSLTHTQETQYF. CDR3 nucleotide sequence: TGTGCCAGCAGCTTAACGCACACCCAAGAGACCCAGTACTTC.

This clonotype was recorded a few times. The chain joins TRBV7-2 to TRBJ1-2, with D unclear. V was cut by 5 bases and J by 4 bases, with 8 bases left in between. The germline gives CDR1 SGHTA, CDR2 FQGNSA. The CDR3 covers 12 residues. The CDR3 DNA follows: TGTGCCAGCAGCCCGGACGGCTATGGCTACACCTTC. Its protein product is CASSPDGYGYTF. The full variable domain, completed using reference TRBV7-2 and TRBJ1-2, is GAGVSQSPSNKVTEKGKDVELRCDPISGHTALYWYRQSLGQGLEFLIYFQGNSAPDKSGLPSDRFSAERTGGSVSTLTIQRTQQEDSAVYLCASSPDGYGYTFGSGTRLTVV.

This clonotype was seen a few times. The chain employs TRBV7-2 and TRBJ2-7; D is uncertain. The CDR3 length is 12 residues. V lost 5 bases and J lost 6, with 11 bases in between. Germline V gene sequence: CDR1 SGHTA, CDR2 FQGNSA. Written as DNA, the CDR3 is TGTGCCAGCAGCGGAGTAGGGCGCGAGCAGTACTTC. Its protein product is CASSGVGREQYF.

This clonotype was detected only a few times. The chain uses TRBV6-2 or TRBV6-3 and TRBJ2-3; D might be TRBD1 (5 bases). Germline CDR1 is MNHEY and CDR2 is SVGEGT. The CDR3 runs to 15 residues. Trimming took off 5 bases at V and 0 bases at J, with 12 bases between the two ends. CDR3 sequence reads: CASSLFQGSTDTQYF. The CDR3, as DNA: TGTGCCAGCAGTCTCTTCCAGGGTAGCACAGATACGCAGTATTTT.

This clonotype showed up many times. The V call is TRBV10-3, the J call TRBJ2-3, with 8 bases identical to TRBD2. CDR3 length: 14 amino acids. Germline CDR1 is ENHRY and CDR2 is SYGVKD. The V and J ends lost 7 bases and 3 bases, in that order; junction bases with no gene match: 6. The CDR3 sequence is CAIMGGLATDTQYF. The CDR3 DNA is TGTGCCATCATGGGAGGACTAGCAACAGATACGCAGTATTTT.

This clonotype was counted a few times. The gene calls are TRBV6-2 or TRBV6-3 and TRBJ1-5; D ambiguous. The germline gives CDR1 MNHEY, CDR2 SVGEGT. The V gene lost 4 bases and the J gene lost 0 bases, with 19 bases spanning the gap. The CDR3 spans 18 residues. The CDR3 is CASSSRTDALYSNQPQHF. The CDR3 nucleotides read TGTGCCAGCAGTTCTCGGACGGATGCCCTTTATAGCAATCAGCCCCAGCATTTT.

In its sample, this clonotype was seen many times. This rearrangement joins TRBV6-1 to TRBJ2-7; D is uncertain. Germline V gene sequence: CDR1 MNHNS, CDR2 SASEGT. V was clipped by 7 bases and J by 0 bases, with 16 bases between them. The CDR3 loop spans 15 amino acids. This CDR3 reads CASTPPRTSSYEQYF. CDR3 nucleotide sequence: TGTGCCAGCACTCCCCCTAGAACGAGCTCCTACGAGCAGTACTTC.

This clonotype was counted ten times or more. CDR3 in DNA: TGCAGTGCTAGGAACAACTACGAGCAGTACTTC. Encoded protein: CSARNNYEQYF. The chain has TRBV20-1 and TRBJ2-7; D gene uncertain. CDR3 length: 11 residues. Trimming cost V 3 bases and J 3 bases, with 6 bases left between them. CDR1 and CDR2 from the germline V gene are DFQATT and SNEGSKA (reference sequence).

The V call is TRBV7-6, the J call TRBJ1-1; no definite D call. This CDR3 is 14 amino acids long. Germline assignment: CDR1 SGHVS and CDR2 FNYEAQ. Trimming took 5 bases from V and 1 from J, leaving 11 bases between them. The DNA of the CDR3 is TGTGCCAGCAGCCTTAGTGGCCGGAACACTGAAGCTTTCTTT. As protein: CASSLSGRNTEAFF. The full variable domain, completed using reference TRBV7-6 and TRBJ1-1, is GAGVSQSPRYKVTKRGQDVALRCDPISGHVSLYWYRQALGQGPEFLTYFNYEAQQDKSGLPNDRFSAERPEGSISTLTIQRTEQRDSAMYRCASSLSGRNTEAFFGQGTRLTVV.

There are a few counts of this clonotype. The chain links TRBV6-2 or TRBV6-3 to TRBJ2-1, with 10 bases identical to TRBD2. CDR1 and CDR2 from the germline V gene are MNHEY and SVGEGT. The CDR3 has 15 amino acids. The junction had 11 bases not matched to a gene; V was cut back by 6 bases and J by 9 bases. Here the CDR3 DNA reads TGTGCCAGCAGACTCCTCCCCGGGACTAGCGCTGAGCAGTTCTTC. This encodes CASRLLPGTSAEQFF.

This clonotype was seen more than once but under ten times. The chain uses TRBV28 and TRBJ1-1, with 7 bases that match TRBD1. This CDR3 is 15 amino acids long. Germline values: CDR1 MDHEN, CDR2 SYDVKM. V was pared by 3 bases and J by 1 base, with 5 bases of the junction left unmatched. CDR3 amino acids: CASSFGGTENTEAFF. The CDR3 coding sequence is TGTGCCAGCAGTTTCGGTGGGACAGAGAACACTGAAGCTTTCTTT.

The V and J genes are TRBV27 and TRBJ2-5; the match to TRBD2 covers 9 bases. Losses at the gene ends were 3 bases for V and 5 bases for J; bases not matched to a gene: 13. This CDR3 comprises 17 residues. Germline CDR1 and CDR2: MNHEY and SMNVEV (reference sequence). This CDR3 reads CASSFLMAGGPGETQYF. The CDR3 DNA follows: TGTGCCAGCAGTTTCCTGATGGCGGGAGGGCCGGGGGAGACCCAGTACTTC.

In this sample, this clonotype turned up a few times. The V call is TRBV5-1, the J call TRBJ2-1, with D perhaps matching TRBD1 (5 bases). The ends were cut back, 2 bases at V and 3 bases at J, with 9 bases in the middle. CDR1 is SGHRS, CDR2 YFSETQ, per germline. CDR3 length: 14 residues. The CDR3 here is CASSFSRVYNEQFF. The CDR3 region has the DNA TGCGCCAGCAGCTTCTCCAGGGTCTACAATGAGCAGTTCTTC.

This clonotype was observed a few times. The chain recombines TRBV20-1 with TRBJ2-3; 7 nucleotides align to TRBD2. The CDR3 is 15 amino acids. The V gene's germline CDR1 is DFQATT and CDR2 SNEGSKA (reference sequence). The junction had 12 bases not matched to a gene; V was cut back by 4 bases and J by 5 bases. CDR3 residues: CSATSGNPEGDTQYF. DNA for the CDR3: TGCAGTGCTACGAGCGGGAACCCGGAGGGAGATACGCAGTATTTT.

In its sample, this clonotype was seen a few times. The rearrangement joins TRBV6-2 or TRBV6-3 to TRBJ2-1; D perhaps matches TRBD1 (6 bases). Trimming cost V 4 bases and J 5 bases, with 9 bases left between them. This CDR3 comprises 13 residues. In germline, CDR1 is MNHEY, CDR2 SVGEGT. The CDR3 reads CASSLDSNNEQFF. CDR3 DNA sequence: TGTGCCAGCAGTTTGGACAGCAACAATGAGCAGTTCTTC.

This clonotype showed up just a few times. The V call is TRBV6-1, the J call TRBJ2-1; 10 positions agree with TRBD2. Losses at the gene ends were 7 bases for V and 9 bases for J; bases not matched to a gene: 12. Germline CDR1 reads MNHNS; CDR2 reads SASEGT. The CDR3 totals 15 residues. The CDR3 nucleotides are TGTGCCAGCATGGTTGGGCTAGCGGGAGCCGGTGAGCAGTTCTTC. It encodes CASMVGLAGAGEQFF.

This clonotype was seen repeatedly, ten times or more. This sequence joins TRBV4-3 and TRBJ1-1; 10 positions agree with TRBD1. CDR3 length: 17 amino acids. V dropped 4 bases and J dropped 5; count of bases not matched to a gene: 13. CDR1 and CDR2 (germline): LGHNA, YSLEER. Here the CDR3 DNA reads TGCGCCAGCAGCCGCTTCAAGACAGGGGGCGCGAGGACTGAAGCTTTCTTT. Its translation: CASSRFKTGGARTEAFF.

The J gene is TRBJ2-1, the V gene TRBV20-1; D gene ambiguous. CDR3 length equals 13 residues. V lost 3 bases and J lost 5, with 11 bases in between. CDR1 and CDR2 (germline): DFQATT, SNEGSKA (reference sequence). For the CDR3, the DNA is TGCAGTGCTAGTCCTGAAATCAACAATGAGCAGTTCTTC. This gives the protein CSASPEINNEQFF.

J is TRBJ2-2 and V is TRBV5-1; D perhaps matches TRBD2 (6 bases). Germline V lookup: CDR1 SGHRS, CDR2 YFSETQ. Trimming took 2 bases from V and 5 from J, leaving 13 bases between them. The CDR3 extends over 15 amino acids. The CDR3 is CASSLTGAETGELFF. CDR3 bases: TGCGCCAGCAGCTTAACGGGAGCTGAAACCGGGGAGCTGTTTTTT.

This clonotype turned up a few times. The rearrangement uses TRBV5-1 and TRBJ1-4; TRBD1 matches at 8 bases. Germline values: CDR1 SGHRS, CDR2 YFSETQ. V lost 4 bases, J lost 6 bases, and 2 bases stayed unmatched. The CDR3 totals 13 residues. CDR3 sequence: CASSDRGDEKLFF. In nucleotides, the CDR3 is TGCGCCAGCAGCGACAGGGGAGATGAAAAACTGTTTTTT.

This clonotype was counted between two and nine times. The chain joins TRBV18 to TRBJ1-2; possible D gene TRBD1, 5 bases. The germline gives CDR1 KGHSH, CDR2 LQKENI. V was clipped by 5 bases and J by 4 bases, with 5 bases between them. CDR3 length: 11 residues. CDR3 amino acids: CASSGGYGYTF. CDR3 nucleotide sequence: TGTGCCAGCTCAGGGGGCTATGGCTACACCTTC.

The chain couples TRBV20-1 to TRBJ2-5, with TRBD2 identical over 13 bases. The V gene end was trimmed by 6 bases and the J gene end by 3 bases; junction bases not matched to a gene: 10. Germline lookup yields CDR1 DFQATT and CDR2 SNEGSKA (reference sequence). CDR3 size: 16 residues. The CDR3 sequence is CSATSGLAGEKETQYF. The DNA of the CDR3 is TGCAGTGCCACTTCCGGACTAGCGGGAGAAAAAGAGACCCAGTACTTC.

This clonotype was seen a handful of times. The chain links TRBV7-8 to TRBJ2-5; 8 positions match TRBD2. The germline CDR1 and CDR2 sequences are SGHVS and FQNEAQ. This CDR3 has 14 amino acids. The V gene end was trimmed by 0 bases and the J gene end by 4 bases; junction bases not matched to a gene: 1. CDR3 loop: CASSLASGAETQYF. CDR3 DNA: TGTGCCAGCAGCTTAGCTAGCGGGGCAGAGACCCAGTACTTC.

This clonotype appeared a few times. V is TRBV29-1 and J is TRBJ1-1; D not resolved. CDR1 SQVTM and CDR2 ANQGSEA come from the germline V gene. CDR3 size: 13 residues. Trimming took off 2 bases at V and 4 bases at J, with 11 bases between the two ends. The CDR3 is CSVESLVGTEAFF. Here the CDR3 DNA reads TGCAGCGTTGAATCACTGGTTGGCACTGAAGCTTTCTTT.

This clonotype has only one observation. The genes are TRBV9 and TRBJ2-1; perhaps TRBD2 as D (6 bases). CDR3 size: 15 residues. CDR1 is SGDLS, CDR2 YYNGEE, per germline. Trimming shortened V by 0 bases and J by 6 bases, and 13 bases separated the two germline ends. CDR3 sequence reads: CASSVAPLGGNEQFF. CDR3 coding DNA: TGTGCCAGCAGCGTAGCACCCCTGGGGGGCAATGAGCAGTTCTTC.

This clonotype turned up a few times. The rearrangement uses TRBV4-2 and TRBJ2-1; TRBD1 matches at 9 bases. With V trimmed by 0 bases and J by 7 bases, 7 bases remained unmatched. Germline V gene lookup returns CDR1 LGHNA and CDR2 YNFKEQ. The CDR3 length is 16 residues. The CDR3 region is CASSQDQGQGRNEQFF. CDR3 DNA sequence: TGTGCCAGCAGCCAAGATCAAGGACAGGGGAGAAATGAGCAGTTCTTC.

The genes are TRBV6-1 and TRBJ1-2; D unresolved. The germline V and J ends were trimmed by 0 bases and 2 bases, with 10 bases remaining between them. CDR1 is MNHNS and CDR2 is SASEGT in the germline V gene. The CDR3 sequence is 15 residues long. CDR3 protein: CASSEAHGENYGYTF. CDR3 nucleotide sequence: TGTGCCAGCAGTGAAGCGCACGGGGAGAACTATGGCTACACCTTC.

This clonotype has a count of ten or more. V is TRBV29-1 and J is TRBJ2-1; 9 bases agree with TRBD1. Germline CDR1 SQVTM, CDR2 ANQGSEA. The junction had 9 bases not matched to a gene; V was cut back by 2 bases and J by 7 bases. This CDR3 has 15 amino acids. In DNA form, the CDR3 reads TGCAGCGTTGAACGTCGGGACAGGGTTTTGAATGAGCAGTTCTTC. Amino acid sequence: CSVERRDRVLNEQFF.

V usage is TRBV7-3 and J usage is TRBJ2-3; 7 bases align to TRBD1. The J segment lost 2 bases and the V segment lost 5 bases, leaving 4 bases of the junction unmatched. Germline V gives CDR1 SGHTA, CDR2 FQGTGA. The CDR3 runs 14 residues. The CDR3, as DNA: TGTGCCAGCAGCCCCGACAGGGCCACAGATACGCAGTATTTT. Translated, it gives CASSPDRATDTQYF.

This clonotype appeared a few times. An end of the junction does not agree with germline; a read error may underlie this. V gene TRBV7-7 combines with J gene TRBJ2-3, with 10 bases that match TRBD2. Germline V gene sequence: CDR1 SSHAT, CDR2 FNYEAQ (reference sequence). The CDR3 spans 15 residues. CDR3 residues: CASSLALAGADTQYF. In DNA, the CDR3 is TGTGCTAGCAGCTTAGCCCTAGCGGGGGCAGATACGCAGTATTTT.

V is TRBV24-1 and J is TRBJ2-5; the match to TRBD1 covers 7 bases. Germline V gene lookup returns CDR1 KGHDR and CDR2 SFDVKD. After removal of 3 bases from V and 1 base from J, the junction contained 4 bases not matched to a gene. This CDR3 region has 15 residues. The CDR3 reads CATSDPGQFQETQYF. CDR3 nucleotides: TGTGCCACCAGTGATCCGGGACAGTTCCAAGAGACCCAGTACTTC.